This TCR beta chain came from a study of CD8 T cells in Susac syndrome. Looking at the study overall: Each patient with Susac syndrome, at the time of blood draw, was therapy-naive, on corticosteroids, or on intravenous immunoglobulin alone.

Germline CDR1 reads SQVTM; CDR2 reads ANQGSEA. The germline V and J ends were trimmed by 7 bases and 5 bases, with 17 bases remaining between them. The CDR3 extends over 14 amino acids. An input of 0.5 to 1 ug of RNA was subjected to reverse transcription using random hexamers. Amplification of TCR beta CDR3 by immunoSEQ multiplex PCR spanned 54 Vbeta and 13 Jbeta. TCRdb re-called the immunoSEQ multiplex PCR reads through MiXCR, storing one row per CDR3 protein. The table lists about 180,000 distinct CDR3 sequences, under 95% of them singletons. Sequencing targeted TCR beta in blood CD8+ and CD4+ T cells.

The sample consisted of CD4+ T cells from PBMCs. The source is a human donor with Susac syndrome. The chain joins TRBV29-1 to TRBJ2-2; the D is unclear. The CDR3: CSAGVGSLTGELFF. CDR3 nucleotide sequence: TGCAGCGCAGGAGTCGGGTCGTTAACCGGGGAGCTGTTTTTT.